These 11 T cell receptor beta chains were all obtained from the same sample, sequenced in a study of lymphopenia after photon versus proton radiotherapy. TCRdb keeps only in-frame clones here, not all; method: immunoSEQ multiplex PCR. The sample shows about 35,000 clones, roughly 90% of them seen only once. The sample in question was peripheral blood, obtained from a patient treated with photon-based radiotherapy. All receptors derive from a man aged 55 to 70 with cholangiocarcinoma.

V gene TRBV5-1 combines with J gene TRBJ2-2, with 8 nucleotides matching TRBD1. Per the germline V gene, CDR1 is SGHRS and CDR2 is YFSETQ. V shed 4 bases, J shed 4 bases, and the junction held 3 bases outside the gene matches. The CDR3 is 14 residues long. The chain's CDR3 is CASSQQGVTGELFF. As DNA, the CDR3 is TGCGCCAGCAGCCAACAGGGGGTCACCGGGGAGCTGTTTTTT.

CDR3 residues: CASTHRGQLTDTQYF. The CDR3 region has the DNA TGTGCCAGTACCCATAGAGGGCAGTTGACAGATACGCAGTATTTT. The genes are TRBV19 and TRBJ2-3, with D possibly matching TRBD2 (5 bases). Per the germline V gene, CDR1 is LNHDA and CDR2 is SQIVND (reference sequence). The CDR3 loop spans 15 amino acids. Deletions cut 7 bases from V and 3 bases from J, with 17 bases between. Filled out from reference TRBV19 and TRBJ2-3, the complete variable domain reads DGGITQSPKYLFRKEGQNVTLSCEQNLNHDAMYWYRQDPGQGLRLIYYSQIVNDFQKGDIAEGYSVSREKKESFPLTVTSAQKNPTAFYLCASTHRGQLTDTQYFGPGTRLTVL.

The chain uses TRBV27 and TRBJ2-7, with TRBD1 as a possible D gene (5 bases). The ends were cut back, 2 bases at V and 2 bases at J, with 10 bases in the middle. The germline CDR1 and CDR2 sequences are MNHEY and SMNVEV (reference sequence). The CDR3 length is 14 residues. CDR3 amino acids: CASSLTQGPYEQYF. The CDR3 DNA is TGTGCCAGCAGTTTAACCCAGGGCCCCTACGAGCAGTACTTC.

This sequence joins TRBV27 and TRBJ1-5; D is possibly TRBD1 (6 bases). V was clipped by 6 bases and J by 6 bases, with 18 bases between them. Germline-derived CDR1 and CDR2 are MNHEY and SMNVEV (reference sequence). The CDR3 runs 15 residues. CDR3 bases: TGTGCCAGCAGCCGAGGCCGAGGGGGGCTTCAGCCCCAGCATTTT. It is translated as CASSRGRGGLQPQHF.

The V call is TRBV7-8, the J call TRBJ2-3; tentatively, D is TRBD2 (6 bases). The germline V and J ends were trimmed by 3 bases and 2 bases, with 12 bases remaining between them. This CDR3 has 15 amino acids. Germline CDR1 is SGHVS and CDR2 is FQNEAQ. The CDR3: CASSFGRGPTDTQYF. For the CDR3, the DNA is TGTGCCAGCAGCTTCGGGCGGGGACCCACAGATACGCAGTATTTT.

The CDR3, as DNA: TGTGCCAGCCTGTCGGTTAACAATGAGCAGTTCTTC. It yields the protein CASLSVNNEQFF. This chain links TRBV6-1 with TRBJ2-1; D gene uncertain. The V and J ends lost 8 bases and 5 bases respectively, with 10 bases between them. This CDR3 has 12 residues. Germline CDR1 and CDR2: MNHNS and SASEGT.

This rearrangement joins TRBV5-4 to TRBJ2-7, with TRBD1 as a possible D gene (5 bases). Trimming cost V 4 bases and J 2 bases, with 16 bases left between them. The CDR3 totals 15 residues. The germline V gene has CDR1 SGHNT and CDR2 YYREEE (reference sequence). This chain's CDR3 is CASSPQPNRPYEQYF. The CDR3 nucleotides are TGTGCCAGCAGCCCACAACCGAACAGGCCCTACGAGCAGTACTTC.

This sequence joins TRBV28 and TRBJ1-2, with a tentative D call TRBD1 (5 bases). CDR1 is MDHEN and CDR2 is SYDVKM in the germline V gene. V shed 6 bases and J shed 8 bases, with 16 bases lying between them. CDR3 length: 13 amino acids. The CDR3 loop reads CASSLGHLGGYTF. DNA of the CDR3: TGTGCCAGCAGCTTGGGGCATCTGGGCGGCTACACCTTC.

The rearrangement joins TRBV7-9 to TRBJ1-2, with no clear D. The CDR3 loop spans 12 amino acids. Looked up from germline, CDR1 is SEHNR and CDR2 is FQNEAQ (reference sequence). V was pared by 4 bases and J by 4 bases, with 7 bases between. The chain's CDR3 is CASSSGTYGYTF. The DNA of the CDR3 is TGTGCCAGCAGCTCCGGAACCTATGGCTACACCTTC.

The chain joins TRBV5-1 to TRBJ2-1; the match to TRBD2 covers 10 bases. The CDR3 has 15 amino acids. Germline V gene lookup returns CDR1 SGHRS and CDR2 YFSETQ. The junction had 6 bases not matched to a gene; V was cut back by 4 bases and J by 5 bases. CDR3 sequence (DNA): TGCGCCAGCAGCGTCCCTAGCGGGGGTAACAATGAGCAGTTCTTC. It codes for CASSVPSGGNNEQFF.

The chain couples TRBV7-8 to TRBJ2-3, with 7 bases fitting TRBD1. Per the germline V gene, CDR1 is SGHVS and CDR2 is FQNEAQ. The V segment lost 4 bases and the J segment 3 bases; nucleotides outside the gene matches: 7. CDR3 size: 15 residues. CDR3 bases: TGTGCCAGCAGCTCAGACAGGGTGGCTACAGATACGCAGTATTTT. Protein sequence: CASSSDRVATDTQYF.